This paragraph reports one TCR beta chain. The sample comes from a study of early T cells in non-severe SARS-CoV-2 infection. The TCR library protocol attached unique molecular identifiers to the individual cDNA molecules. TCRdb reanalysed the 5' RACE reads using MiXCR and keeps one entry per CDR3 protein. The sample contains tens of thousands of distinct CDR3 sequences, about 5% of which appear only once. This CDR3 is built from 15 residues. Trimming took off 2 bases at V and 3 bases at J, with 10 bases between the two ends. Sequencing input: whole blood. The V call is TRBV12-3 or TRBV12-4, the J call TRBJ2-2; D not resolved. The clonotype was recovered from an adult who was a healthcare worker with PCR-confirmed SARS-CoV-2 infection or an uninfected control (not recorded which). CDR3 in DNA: TGTGCCAGCAGTTTACCTCAACGGGACACCGGGGAGCTGTTTTTT. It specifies CASSLPQRDTGELFF.